This T cell receptor beta chain emerged from a study of shared clonotypes between healthy human individuals. Per the germline V gene, CDR1 is MNHEY and CDR2 is SMNVEV (reference sequence). J was trimmed by 9 bases and V by 6 bases; bases with no gene match: 15. This CDR3 spans 16 amino acids. Genomic DNA belonging to each subset was distributed in equal measure over several immunoSEQ plates. In the sorted-subset replicate PCRs, 200 ng DNA, around 32,000 T cell genomes, was used. Libraries were prepared by immunoSEQ multiplex PCR; TCRdb keeps only in-frame clonotypes and omits some of them. The sample lists under 700,000 clones, 85% to 95% occurring once. Naive CD8 cells comprised CD45RO-negative, CCR7-positively selected cells, excluding terminally differentiated effector memory CD45RA+ cells.

What was sequenced was naive CD8+ T cells sorted from blood. The sequence derives from a woman in her 30s in good health. The genes are TRBV27 and TRBJ2-1, with 9 bases that match TRBD1. CDR3 loop: CASSPTGGWREFEQFF. In nucleotides, the CDR3 is TGTGCCAGCAGCCCAACAGGGGGCTGGCGGGAGTTTGAGCAGTTCTTC.